Presented here are 25 T cell receptor beta chains from one specimen sequenced in a study of T cell repertoires in cytomegalovirus infection. TCRdb itself ran the reads through MiXCR, one entry per CDR3 protein. The table lists approximately 170,000 distinct CDR3 sequences, roughly 15% of them singletons, with over 15% in the top ten. Sequencing was done on a sample of CD8+ T cells from PBMCs. These receptors were taken from a human donor in good health (CMV status not recorded). Some clones in this sample may be carry-over from other donors' samples.

This clonotype has just a few counts. This chain links TRBV15 with TRBJ1-1; D unclear. In germline, CDR1 is LNHNV, CDR2 YYDKDF (reference sequence). The V and J ends lost 0 bases and 3 bases respectively, with 5 bases between them. The length of the CDR3 is 13 residues. CDR3 DNA sequence: TGTGCCACCAGCAGAGAGGGAGACACTGAAGCTTTCTTT. It codes for CATSREGDTEAFF.

This chain joins TRBV29-1 and TRBJ2-6, with D unresolved. Germline V CDR1 and CDR2: SQVTM, ANQGSEA. V was trimmed by 4 bases and J by 0 bases, leaving 13 bases between them. The CDR3 is 16 amino acids. CDR3 loop: CSVVTENLSGANVLTF. CDR3 DNA sequence: TGCAGCGTTGTTACAGAGAACCTCTCTGGGGCCAACGTCCTGACTTTC.

This clonotype appeared a few times. The chain joins TRBV5-6 to TRBJ2-5; perhaps TRBD1 as D (6 bases). Germline values: CDR1 SGHDT, CDR2 YYEEEE. V shed 4 bases and J shed 5 bases, with 12 bases lying between them. The CDR3 loop spans 13 amino acids. CDR3 amino acids: CASSGGRWETQYF. The DNA for the CDR3 is TGTGCCAGCAGCGGGGGCCGGTGGGAGACCCAGTACTTC.

The V gene is TRBV28, the J gene TRBJ1-2; D remains unclear. V was pared by 6 bases and J by 3 bases, with 8 bases between. The germline CDR1 and CDR2 sequences are MDHEN and SYDVKM. This CDR3 comprises 12 residues. The DNA for the CDR3 is TGTGCCAGCAGATCTGAGGACTATGGCTACACCTTC. It codes for CASRSEDYGYTF.

This clonotype has just a few counts. V is TRBV12-3 or TRBV12-4 and J is TRBJ2-1; TRBD2 agrees at 12 bases. CDR3 size: 15 residues. J was trimmed by 9 bases and V by 1 base; bases with no gene match: 4. The DNA of the CDR3 is TGTGCCAGCAGTTTAGGATCTAGCGGGAGGGGTGAGCAGTTCTTC. This gives the protein CASSLGSSGRGEQFF.

This clonotype was seen ten or more times. V is TRBV14 and J is TRBJ2-7; TRBD1 agrees at 8 bases. After removal of 7 bases from V and 2 bases from J, the junction contained 4 bases not matched to a gene. The CDR3 is 13 residues long. Germline V gene data show CDR1 as SGHDN and CDR2 as FVKESK. This CDR3 is CASTPGQAYEQYF. CDR3 sequence (DNA): TGTGCCAGCACACCGGGACAGGCCTACGAGCAGTACTTC.

This rearrangement joins TRBV6-5 to TRBJ2-5, with D unresolved. V was pared by 10 bases and J by 4 bases, with 13 bases between. This CDR3 has 12 amino acids. Germline values: CDR1 MNHEY, CDR2 SVGAGI. The CDR3 loop is CATLGPSETQYF. The CDR3 region has the DNA TGTGCCACCCTCGGACCTTCAGAGACCCAGTACTTC.

The chain is built from TRBV29-1 and TRBJ1-1, with D possibly being TRBD1 (6 bases). CDR3 size: 12 residues. Germline V gene lookup returns CDR1 SQVTM and CDR2 ANQGSEA. V lost 4 bases and J lost 5, with 11 bases in between. The CDR3 nucleotides read TGCAGCGTTGGCAGGGGAGGAACTGAAGCTTTCTTT. Residues: CSVGRGGTEAFF. Looking up the rest from reference TRBV29-1 and TRBJ1-1 gives the full variable domain: SAVISQKPSRDICQRGTSLTIQCQVDSQVTMMFWYRQQPGQSLTLIATANQGSEATYESGFVIDKFPISRPNLTFSTLTVSNMSPEDSSIYLCSVGRGGTEAFFGQGTRLTVV.

This clonotype was picked up a small number of times. Compared with germline, one end of the junction differs, possibly owing to a read error. The chain employs TRBV11-1 and TRBJ2-1; 12 nucleotides agree with TRBD2. The CDR3 has 18 residues. CDR1 and CDR2 (germline): SGHAT, FQDESV (reference sequence). The CDR3 is CASSLEAASGRAYNEQFF. CDR3 in DNA: TGTGCCAGCAGCTTAGAGGCGGCTAGCGGGAGGGCCTATAATGAGCAGTTCTTC.

The CDR3: CASSQDRREGTEAFF. The DNA of the CDR3 is TGTGCCAGCAGCCAAGATCGGAGGGAAGGGACTGAAGCTTTCTTT. This chain joins TRBV4-2 and TRBJ1-1, with no clear D. CDR1 LGHNA and CDR2 YNFKEQ come from the germline V gene. The length of the CDR3 is 15 residues. The V gene lost 0 bases and the J gene lost 5 bases, with 13 bases spanning the gap.

V is TRBV7-2 and J is TRBJ2-7; unclear D gene. This CDR3 has 14 amino acids. Trimming removed 7 bases at V and 5 bases at J, with 18 bases between. Germline-derived CDR1 and CDR2 are SGHTA and FQGNSA. CDR3 protein: CASTPELGNHEQYF. CDR3 nucleotide sequence: TGTGCCAGCACCCCGGAATTGGGGAATCACGAGCAGTACTTC. The full variable domain, with the rest looked up from reference TRBV7-2 and TRBJ2-7, is GAGVSQSPSNKVTEKGKDVELRCDPISGHTALYWYRQSLGQGLEFLIYFQGNSAPDKSGLPSDRFSAERTGGSVSTLTIQRTQQEDSAVYLCASTPELGNHEQYFGPGTRLTVT.

The chain uses TRBV7-3 and TRBJ2-2, with D maybe TRBD1 (6 bases). CDR1 is SGHTA, CDR2 FQGTGA, per germline. This CDR3 has 14 residues. Trimming took 5 bases from V and 8 from J, leaving 15 bases between them. CDR3 loop: CASSILQGMGELFF. CDR3 in DNA: TGTGCCAGCAGCATACTACAGGGAATGGGGGAGCTGTTTTTT.

In regard to this clonotype: At one boundary the junction diverges from the germline segment, which might be a read error. The chain has TRBV5-4 and TRBJ1-5; D uncertain. From germline, CDR1 is SGHNT and CDR2 YYREEE (reference sequence). This CDR3 has 12 amino acids. This chain's CDR3 is CASSEWNQPQHF. DNA for the CDR3: TGTGCCAGCAGCGAGTGGAATCAACCCCAGCATTTT.

The V and J genes are TRBV29-1 and TRBJ2-3; a weak D match, TRBD1 (6 bases). The CDR3 loop spans 12 amino acids. Germline V gives CDR1 SQVTM, CDR2 ANQGSEA. The CDR3 DNA is TGCAGTCTTTGCCAGGGGTCTGATACGCAGTATTTT. It is translated as CSLCQGSDTQYF.

The gene calls are TRBV11-2 and TRBJ2-1, with D perhaps TRBD2 (5 bases). Germline lookup yields CDR1 SGHAT and CDR2 FQNNGV. V was trimmed by 4 bases and J by 5 bases, leaving 21 bases between them. CDR3 length: 17 amino acids. CDR3: CASSSPPEERRNNEQFF. In nucleotides, the CDR3 is TGTGCCAGCAGCTCCCCTCCCGAGGAGCGGAGGAACAATGAGCAGTTCTTC. Looking up the rest from reference TRBV11-2 and TRBJ2-1 gives the full variable domain: EAGVAQSPRYKIIEKRQSVAFWCNPISGHATLYWYQQILGQGPKLLIQFQNNGVVDDSQLPKDRFSAERLKGVDSTLKIQPAKLEDSAVYLCASSSPPEERRNNEQFFGPGTRLTVL.

The chain has TRBV20-1 and TRBJ2-7, with 8 bases identical to TRBD2. The junction had 5 bases not matched to a gene; V was cut back by 1 base and J by 0 bases. The CDR3 loop spans 15 amino acids. Germline-derived CDR1 and CDR2 are DFQATT and SNEGSKA (reference sequence). The CDR3 DNA reads as TGCAGTGCTAGAGGGAGCGGGAGTCTCTCCTACGAGCAGTACTTC. Its protein is CSARGSGSLSYEQYF.

The J gene is TRBJ2-7, the V gene TRBV28, with 11 bases identical to TRBD1. The CDR3 loop spans 12 amino acids. From germline, CDR1 is MDHEN and CDR2 SYDVKM. After removal of 0 bases from V and 12 bases from J, the junction contained 1 base not matched to a gene. The CDR3 sequence is CASSLWGTGGYF. In DNA, the CDR3 is TGTGCCAGCAGTTTATGGGGGACAGGGGGGTACTTC. The full variable domain, with the rest looked up from reference TRBV28 and TRBJ2-7, is DVKVTQSSRYLVKRTGEKVFLECVQDMDHENMFWYRQDPGLGLRLIYFSYDVKMKEKGDIPEGYSVSREKKERFSLILESASTNQTSMYLCASSLWGTGGYFGPGTRLTVT.

This clonotype was found many times. The chain has TRBV28 and TRBJ2-7, with D maybe TRBD1 (6 bases). Germline V gives CDR1 MDHEN, CDR2 SYDVKM. Trimming took off 3 bases at V and 4 bases at J, with 10 bases between the two ends. This CDR3 region has 13 residues. CDR3 bases: TGTGCCAGCAGTTTTGGACAGAGTTACGAGCAGTACTTC. This translates into CASSFGQSYEQYF.

This clonotype was counted a few times. The V and J genes are TRBV28 and TRBJ1-6; maybe TRBD1 (5 bases). The CDR3 runs to 14 residues. With 6 bases removed from V and 7 bases from J, the gap between germline ends came to 13 bases. Germline V lookup: CDR1 MDHEN, CDR2 SYDVKM. CDR3 in amino acids: CASSPRQRNSPLHF. The CDR3, as DNA: TGTGCCAGCAGCCCCCGACAGAGGAATTCACCCCTCCACTTT.

A few counts support this clonotype. J is TRBJ2-3 and V is TRBV11-3, with 8 bases matching TRBD2. The trim removed 4 bases at V and 5 bases at J, leaving 11 bases unmatched. The CDR3 is 16 residues long. Per germline, CDR1 SGHNT and CDR2 YENEEA. The CDR3 sequence: CASSSYAAGDLDTQYF. In DNA, the CDR3 is TGTGCCAGCAGCTCCTACGCAGCGGGAGACTTAGATACGCAGTATTTT. Variable domain in full (rest from reference TRBV11-3 and TRBJ2-3): EAGVVQSPRYKIIEKKQPVAFWCNPISGHNTLYWYLQNLGQGPELLIRYENEEAVDDSQLPKDRFSAERLKGVDSTLKIQPAELGDSAVYLCASSSYAAGDLDTQYFGPGTRLTVL.

This clonotype has only a few counts. The V call is TRBV7-7, the J call TRBJ2-5, with 14 bases that match TRBD2. The CDR3 covers 16 residues. Trimming at V came to 4 bases and at J to 2 bases, leaving 3 bases not matched to a gene. Looked up from germline, CDR1 is SSHAT and CDR2 is FNYEAQ (reference sequence). The chain's CDR3 is CASSSGTSGGQETQYF. The CDR3 region has the DNA TGTGCCAGCAGCTCCGGGACTAGCGGGGGACAAGAGACCCAGTACTTC.

The chain links TRBV29-1 to TRBJ1-5, with D tentatively TRBD1 (5 bases). The V end lost 4 bases, the J end lost 1 base, and 14 bases lay between the germline ends. CDR1 and CDR2 (germline): SQVTM, ANQGSEA. This CDR3 is built from 15 residues. CDR3 residues: CSVATARGSNQPQHF. CDR3 in DNA: TGCAGCGTTGCGACAGCCCGTGGGAGCAATCAGCCCCAGCATTTT.

This clonotype was recorded many times. The chain joins TRBV7-6 to TRBJ2-2; maybe TRBD2 (6 bases). Trimming pared 1 base from V and 3 bases from J, leaving 12 bases between. The CDR3 is 16 amino acids. Germline V CDR1 and CDR2: SGHVS, FNYEAQ. The CDR3 reads CASSLEGGSDTGELFF. In DNA form, the CDR3 reads TGTGCCAGCAGCTTAGAGGGAGGATCCGACACCGGGGAGCTGTTTTTT.

This clonotype has a handful of counts. J is TRBJ2-2 and V is TRBV7-4; D not certain. Trimming stripped 2 bases from V and 5 bases from J, with 9 bases between. The CDR3 covers 14 residues. CDR1 and CDR2 from the germline V gene are SGHVT and SQSDAQ. Written as DNA, the CDR3 is TGTGCCAGCAGCTTATCGCTGGAAACCGGGGAGCTGTTTTTT. Encoded protein: CASSLSLETGELFF.

This clonotype was counted only a few times. The chain carries TRBV20-1 and TRBJ2-7, with 7 bases fitting TRBD1. V lost 3 bases and J lost 7; bases outside the gene matches: 9. CDR1 DFQATT and CDR2 SNEGSKA come from the germline V gene (reference sequence). There are 13 residues in the CDR3. The CDR3 is CSASEEQGWEQYF. CDR3 bases: TGCAGTGCTAGTGAGGAACAGGGGTGGGAGCAGTACTTC.